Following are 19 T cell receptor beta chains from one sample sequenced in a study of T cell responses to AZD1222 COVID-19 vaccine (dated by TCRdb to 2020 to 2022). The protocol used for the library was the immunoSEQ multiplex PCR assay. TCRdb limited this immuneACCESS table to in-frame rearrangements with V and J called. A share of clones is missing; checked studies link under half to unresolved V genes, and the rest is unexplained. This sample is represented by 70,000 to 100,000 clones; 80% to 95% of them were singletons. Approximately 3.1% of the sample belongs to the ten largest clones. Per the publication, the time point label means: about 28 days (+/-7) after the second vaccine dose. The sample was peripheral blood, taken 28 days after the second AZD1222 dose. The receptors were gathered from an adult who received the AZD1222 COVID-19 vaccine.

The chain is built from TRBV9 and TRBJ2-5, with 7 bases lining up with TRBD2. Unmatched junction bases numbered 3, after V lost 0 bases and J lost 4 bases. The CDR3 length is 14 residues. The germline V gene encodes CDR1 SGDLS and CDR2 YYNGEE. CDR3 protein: CASSVGGEGETQYF. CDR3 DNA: TGTGCCAGCAGCGTAGGAGGGGAGGGAGAGACCCAGTACTTC. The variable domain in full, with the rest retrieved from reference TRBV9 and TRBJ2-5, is DSGVTQTPKHLITATGQRVTLRCSPRSGDLSVYWYQQSLDQGLQFLIQYYNGEERAKGNILERFSAQQFPDLHSELNLSSLELGDSALYFCASSVGGEGETQYFGPGTRLLVL.

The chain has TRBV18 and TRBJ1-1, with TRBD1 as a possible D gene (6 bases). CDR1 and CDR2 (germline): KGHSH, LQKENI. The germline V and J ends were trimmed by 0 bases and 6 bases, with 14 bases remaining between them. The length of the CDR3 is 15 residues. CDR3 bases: TGTGCCAGCTCACCACCCTGGGGGCGGACCGCTGAAGCTTTCTTT. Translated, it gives CASSPPWGRTAEAFF.

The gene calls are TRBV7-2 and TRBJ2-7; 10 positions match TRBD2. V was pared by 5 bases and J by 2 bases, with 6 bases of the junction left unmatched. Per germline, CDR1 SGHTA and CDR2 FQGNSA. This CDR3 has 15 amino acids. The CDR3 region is CASSAGTSAAYEQYF. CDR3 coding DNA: TGTGCCAGCAGCGCCGGGACTAGCGCTGCCTACGAGCAGTACTTC.

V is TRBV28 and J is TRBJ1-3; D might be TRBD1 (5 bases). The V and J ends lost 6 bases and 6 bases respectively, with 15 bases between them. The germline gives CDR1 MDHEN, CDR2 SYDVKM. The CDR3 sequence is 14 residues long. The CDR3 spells CASSPRGTLNTIYF. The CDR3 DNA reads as TGTGCCAGCAGCCCTCGCGGGACCCTAAACACCATATATTTT.

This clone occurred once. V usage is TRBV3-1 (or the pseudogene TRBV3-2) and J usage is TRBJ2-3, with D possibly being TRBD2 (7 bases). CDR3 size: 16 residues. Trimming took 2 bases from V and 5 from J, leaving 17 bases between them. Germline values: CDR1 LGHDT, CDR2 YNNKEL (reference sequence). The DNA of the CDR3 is TGTGCCAGCAGCCAAAGGGGGGCGGGGGCCCAAGATACGCAGTATTTT. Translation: CASSQRGAGAQDTQYF.

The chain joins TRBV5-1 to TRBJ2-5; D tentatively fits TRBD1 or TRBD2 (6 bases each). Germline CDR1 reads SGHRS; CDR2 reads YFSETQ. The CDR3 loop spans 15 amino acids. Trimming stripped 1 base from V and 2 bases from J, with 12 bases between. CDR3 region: CASSLWGAGQETQYF. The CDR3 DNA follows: TGCGCCAGCAGCTTGTGGGGGGCGGGACAAGAGACCCAGTACTTC.

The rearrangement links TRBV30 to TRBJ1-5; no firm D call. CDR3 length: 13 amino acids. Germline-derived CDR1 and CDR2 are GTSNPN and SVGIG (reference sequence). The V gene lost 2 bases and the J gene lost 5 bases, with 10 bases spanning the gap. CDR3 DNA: TGTGCCTGGAGTCAAGACCGGGATCAGCCCCAGCATTTT. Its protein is CAWSQDRDQPQHF.

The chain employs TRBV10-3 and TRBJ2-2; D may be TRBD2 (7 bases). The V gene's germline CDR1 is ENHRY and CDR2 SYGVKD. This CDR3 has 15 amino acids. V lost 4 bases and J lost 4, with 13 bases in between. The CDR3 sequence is CAISGAGAGTGELFF. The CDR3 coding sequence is TGTGCCATCAGTGGCGCGGGGGCCGGCACCGGGGAGCTGTTTTTT.

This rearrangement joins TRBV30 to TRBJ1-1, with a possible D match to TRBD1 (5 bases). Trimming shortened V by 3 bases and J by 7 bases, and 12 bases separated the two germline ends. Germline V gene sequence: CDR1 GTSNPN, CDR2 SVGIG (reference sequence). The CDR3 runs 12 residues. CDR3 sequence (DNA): TGTGCCTGGAGCCTAGGGACTTTTGAAGCTTTCTTT. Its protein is CAWSLGTFEAFF.

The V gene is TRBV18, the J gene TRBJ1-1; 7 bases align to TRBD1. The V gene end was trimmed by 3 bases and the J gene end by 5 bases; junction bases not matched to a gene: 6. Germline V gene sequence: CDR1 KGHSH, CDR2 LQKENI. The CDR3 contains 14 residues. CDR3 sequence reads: CASSPGGTVTEAFF. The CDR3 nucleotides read TGTGCCAGCTCACCGGGCGGGACAGTGACTGAAGCTTTCTTT.

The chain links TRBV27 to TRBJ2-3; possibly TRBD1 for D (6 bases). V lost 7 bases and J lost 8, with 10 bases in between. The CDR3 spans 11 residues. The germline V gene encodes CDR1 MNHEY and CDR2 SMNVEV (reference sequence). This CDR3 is CASTQGSTQYF. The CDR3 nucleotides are TGTGCCAGCACCCAGGGGAGTACGCAGTATTTT.

The CDR3: CASSPLGQGVWYGYTF. As DNA, the CDR3 is TGTGCCAGCAGCCCCCTCGGACAGGGAGTCTGGTATGGCTACACCTTC. V usage is TRBV3-1 (or the pseudogene TRBV3-2) and J usage is TRBJ1-2; 8 bases fit TRBD1. The germline V gene encodes CDR1 LGHDT and CDR2 YNNKEL (reference sequence). J lost 5 bases, V lost 4 bases, and 12 bases had no gene match. This CDR3 is built from 16 residues.

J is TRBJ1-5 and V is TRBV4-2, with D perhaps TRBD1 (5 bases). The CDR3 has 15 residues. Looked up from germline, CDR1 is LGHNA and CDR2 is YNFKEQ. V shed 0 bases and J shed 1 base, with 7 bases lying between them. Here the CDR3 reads CASSQDSGSNQPQHF. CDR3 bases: TGTGCCAGCAGCCAAGATTCAGGGAGCAATCAGCCCCAGCATTTT.

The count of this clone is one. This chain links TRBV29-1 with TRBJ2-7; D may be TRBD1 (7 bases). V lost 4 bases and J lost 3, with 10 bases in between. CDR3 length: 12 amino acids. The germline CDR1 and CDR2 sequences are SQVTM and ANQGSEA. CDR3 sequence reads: CSVGGDSYEQYF. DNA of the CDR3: TGCAGCGTTGGGGGGGACAGCTACGAGCAGTACTTC.

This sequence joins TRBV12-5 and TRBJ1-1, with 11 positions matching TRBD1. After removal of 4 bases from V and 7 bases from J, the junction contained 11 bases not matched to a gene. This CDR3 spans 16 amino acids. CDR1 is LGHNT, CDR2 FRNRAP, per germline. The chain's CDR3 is CASGSGGQGALGEAFF. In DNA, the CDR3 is TGTGCTAGTGGTTCGGGAGGACAGGGGGCGCTTGGTGAAGCTTTCTTT.

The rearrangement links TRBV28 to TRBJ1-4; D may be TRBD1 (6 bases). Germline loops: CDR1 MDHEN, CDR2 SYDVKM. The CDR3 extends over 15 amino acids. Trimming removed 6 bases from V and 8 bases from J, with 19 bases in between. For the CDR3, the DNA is TGTGCCAGCAGCGCTACAGGGTCTGGAAAAGAAAAACTGTTTTTT. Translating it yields CASSATGSGKEKLFF.

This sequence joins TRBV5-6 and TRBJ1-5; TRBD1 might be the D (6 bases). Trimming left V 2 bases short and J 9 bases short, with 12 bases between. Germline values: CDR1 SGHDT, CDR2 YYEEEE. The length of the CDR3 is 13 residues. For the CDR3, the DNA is TGTGCCAGCAGCTTCGGACAGCCGGGGCCCCAGCATTTT. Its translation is CASSFGQPGPQHF. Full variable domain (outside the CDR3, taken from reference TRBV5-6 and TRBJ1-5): DAGVTQSPTHLIKTRGQQVTLRCSPKSGHDTVSWYQQALGQGPQFIFQYYEEEERQRGNFPDRFSGHQFPNYSSELNVNALLLGDSALYLCASSFGQPGPQHFGDGTRLSIL.

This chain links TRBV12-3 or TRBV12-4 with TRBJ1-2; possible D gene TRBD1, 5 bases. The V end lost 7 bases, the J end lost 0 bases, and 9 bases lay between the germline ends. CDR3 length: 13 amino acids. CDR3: CASKRDSNYGYTF. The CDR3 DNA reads TGTGCCAGCAAACGGGACTCTAACTATGGCTACACCTTC.

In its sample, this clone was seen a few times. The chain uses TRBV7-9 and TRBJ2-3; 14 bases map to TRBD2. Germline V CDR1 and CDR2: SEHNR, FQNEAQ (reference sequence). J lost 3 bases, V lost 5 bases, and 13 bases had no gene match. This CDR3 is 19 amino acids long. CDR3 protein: CASSRDSGTSGGRTDTQYF. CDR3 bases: TGTGCCAGCAGCCGGGACAGTGGGACTAGCGGGGGTCGGACAGATACGCAGTATTTT.